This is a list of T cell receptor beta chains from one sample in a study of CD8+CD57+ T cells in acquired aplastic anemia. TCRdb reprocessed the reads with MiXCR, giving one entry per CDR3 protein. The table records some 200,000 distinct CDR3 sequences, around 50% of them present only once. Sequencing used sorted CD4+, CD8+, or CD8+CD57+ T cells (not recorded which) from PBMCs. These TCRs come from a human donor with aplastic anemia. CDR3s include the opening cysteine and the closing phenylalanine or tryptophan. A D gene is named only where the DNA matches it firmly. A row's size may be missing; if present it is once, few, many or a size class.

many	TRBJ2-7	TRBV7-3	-	CASSLTNEGSYEQYF	TGTGCCAGCAGCTTAACCAACGAGGGCTCCTACGAGCAGTACTTC
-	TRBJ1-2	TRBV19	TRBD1	CASSSRGRGYTF	TGTGCCAGTAGCTCCAGGGGGCGTGGCTACACCTTC
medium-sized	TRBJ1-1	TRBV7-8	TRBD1	CASSEGQEYTEAFF	TGTGCCAGCAGCGAGGGACAGGAGTACACTGAAGCTTTCTTT
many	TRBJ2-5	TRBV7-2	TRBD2	CASTRRGGDQETQYF	TGTGCCAGCACGCGGCGGGGAGGGGACCAAGAGACCCAGTACTTC
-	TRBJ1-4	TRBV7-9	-	CASSSARAGEKLFF	TGTGCCAGCAGCTCGGCCAGGGCGGGAGAAAAACTGTTTTTT
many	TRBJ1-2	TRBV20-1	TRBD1	CSASELGTANYGYTF	TGCAGTGCTAGTGAGTTAGGGACAGCTAACTATGGCTACACCTTC
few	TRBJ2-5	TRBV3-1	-	CASSPRLDQSETQYF	TGTGCCAGCAGCCCTCGACTAGACCAGTCAGAGACCCAGTACTTC
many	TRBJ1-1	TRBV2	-	CASRGEVGGREAFF	TGTGCCAGCAGGGGAGAGGTGGGGGGACGGGAAGCTTTCTTT
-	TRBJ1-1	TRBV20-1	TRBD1	CSARNPGQRITFF	TGCAGTGCTAGAAACCCGGGACAGCGGATCACTTTCTTT
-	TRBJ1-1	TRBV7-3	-	CASSFYICSARLRDTQNTEAFF	-
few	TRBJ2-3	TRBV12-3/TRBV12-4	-	CASALAISTDTQYF	TGTGCCAGCGCTCTAGCGATAAGCACAGATACGCAGTATTTT
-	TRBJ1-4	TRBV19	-	CASCQGTYATNEKLFF	TGTGCCAGTTGCCAGGGGACATATGCAACTAATGAAAAACTGTTTTTT
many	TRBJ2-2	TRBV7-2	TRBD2	CASSFTSGGTGELFF	TGTGCCAGCAGCTTTACTAGCGGGGGGACCGGGGAGCTGTTTTTT
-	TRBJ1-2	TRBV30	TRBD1	CAWGTGGGGYTF	TGTGCCTGGGGAACAGGGGGGGGAGGCTACACCTTC
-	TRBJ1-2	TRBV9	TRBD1	CASSVGTGGVSYGYTF	TGTGCCAGCAGCGTAGGAACAGGGGGGGTGAGCTATGGCTACACCTTC
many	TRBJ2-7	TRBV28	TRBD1	CASTLQGYEQYF	TGTGCCAGCACCCTACAGGGGTACGAGCAGTACTTC
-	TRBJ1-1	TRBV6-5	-	CASSYSNPGKPNTEAFF	TGTGCCAGCAGTTACTCGAATCCCGGTAAGCCGAACACTGAAGCTTTCTTT
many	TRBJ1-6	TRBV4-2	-	CASSQGGRKGNSPLHF	TGTGCCAGCAGCCAAGGGGGGAGGAAGGGAAATTCACCCCTCCACTTT
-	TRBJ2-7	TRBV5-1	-	CASSPKRDSHSYEQYF	TGCGCCAGCAGCCCAAAGCGGGACAGTCACTCCTACGAGCAGTACTTC
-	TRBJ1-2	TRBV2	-	CASSVQGKDGYTF	TGTGCCAGCAGTGTTCAGGGTAAGGATGGCTACACCTTC
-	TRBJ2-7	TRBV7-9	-	CASSQRLSSYEQYF	TGTGCCAGCAGCCAGAGGCTATCCTCCTACGAGCAGTACTTC
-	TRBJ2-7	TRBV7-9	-	CASSLAGRTYEQYF	TGTGCCAGCAGCTTAGCAGGGAGAACCTACGAGCAGTACTTC
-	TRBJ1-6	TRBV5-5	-	CASSTGGGTSPLHF	TGTGCCAGCAGCACCGGCGGGGGAACTTCACCCCTCCACTTT
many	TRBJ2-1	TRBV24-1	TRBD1	CATRDRVSDEQFF	TGTGCCACCAGGGACAGGGTCTCAGATGAGCAGTTCTTC
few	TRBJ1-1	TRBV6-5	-	CASRTENTEAFF	TGTGCCAGCAGGACAGAAAACACTGAAGCTTTCTTT
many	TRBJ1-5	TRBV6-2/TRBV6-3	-	CASRYAHSVNQPQHF	TGTGCCAGCAGGTACGCCCACTCCGTCAATCAGCCCCAGCATTTT
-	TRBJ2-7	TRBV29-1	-	CSAEGSGYEQYF	TGCAGCGCCGAGGGAAGTGGGTACGAGCAGTACTTC
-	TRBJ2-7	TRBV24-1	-	CATSDFGGYEQYF	TGTGCCACCAGTGATTTTGGGGGGTACGAGCAGTACTTC
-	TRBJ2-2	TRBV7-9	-	CASRTSGQTNTGELFF	TGTGCCAGCAGGACTTCTGGACAGACGAACACCGGGGAGCTGTTTTTT
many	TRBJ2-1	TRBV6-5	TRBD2	CASSPNGGAYNEQFF	TGTGCCAGCAGCCCTAACGGGGGGGCCTACAATGAGCAGTTCTTC
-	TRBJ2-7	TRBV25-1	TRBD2	CASSHPPGGTSGTGEQYF	TGCGCCAGCAGCCACCCACCCGGCGGGACTAGCGGGACCGGGGAGCAGTACTTC
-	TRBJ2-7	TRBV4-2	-	CASSLSASSLVGTGRVEQYF	TGTGCCAGCAGCCTATCCGCCAGCAGCTTGGTCGGCACAGGTCGGGTCGAGCAGTACTTC
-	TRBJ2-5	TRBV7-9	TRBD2	CASRWGGETQYF	TGTGCCAGCAGATGGGGGGGAGAGACCCAGTACTTC
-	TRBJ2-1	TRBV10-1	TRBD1	CASSQDRGPINEQFF	TGCGCCAGCAGCCAAGACAGGGGGCCGATCAATGAGCAGTTCTTC
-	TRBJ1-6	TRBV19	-	CASMDGTGRSPLHF	TGTGCCAGTATGGATGGGACCGGGAGGTCCCCCCTCCACTTT
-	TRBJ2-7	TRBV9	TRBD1	CASSVDTGGSYEQYF	TGTGCCAGCAGCGTGGACACAGGGGGCTCCTACGAGCAGTACTTC
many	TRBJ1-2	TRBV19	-	CASSTHEGGFYGYTF	TGTGCCAGTAGTACCCATGAGGGGGGATTCTATGGCTACACCTTC